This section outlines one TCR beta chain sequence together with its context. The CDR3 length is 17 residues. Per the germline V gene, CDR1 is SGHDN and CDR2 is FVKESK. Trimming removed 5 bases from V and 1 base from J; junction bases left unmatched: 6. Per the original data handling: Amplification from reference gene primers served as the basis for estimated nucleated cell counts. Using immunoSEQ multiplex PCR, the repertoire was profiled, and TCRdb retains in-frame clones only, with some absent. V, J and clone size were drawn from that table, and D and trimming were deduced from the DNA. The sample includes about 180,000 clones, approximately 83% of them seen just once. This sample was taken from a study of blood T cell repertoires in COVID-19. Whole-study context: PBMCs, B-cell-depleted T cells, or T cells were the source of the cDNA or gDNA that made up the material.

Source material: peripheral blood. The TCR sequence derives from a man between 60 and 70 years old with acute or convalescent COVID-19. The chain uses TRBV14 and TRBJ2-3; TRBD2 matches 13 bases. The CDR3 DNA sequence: TGTGCCAGCAGCTTGGGACTAGCGGGACGACGCACAGATACGCAGTATTTT. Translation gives CASSLGLAGRRTDTQYF.